Following are 14 T cell receptor beta chains from one sample sequenced in a study of cytotoxic CD8 clonotypes in ibrutinib-treated CLL. Libraries were prepared by immunoSEQ multiplex PCR; TCRdb keeps only in-frame clonotypes and omits some of them. This sample has 130,000 to 150,000 clones; about 91% occur once, and the top ten carry roughly 10%. The specimen was PBMCs, collected after 12 months of ibrutinib treatment. These receptor sequences come from a human donor with chronic lymphocytic leukemia.

The chain has TRBV9 and TRBJ2-1; tentatively, D is TRBD2 (5 bases). Germline V gene data show CDR1 as SGDLS and CDR2 as YYNGEE. The CDR3 consists of 13 residues. Trimming took off 0 bases at V and 13 bases at J, with 14 bases between the two ends. CDR3 in amino acids: CASSVGDRGGQFF. In DNA, the CDR3 is TGTGCCAGCAGCGTAGGCGATCGAGGAGGCCAGTTCTTC.

The chain employs TRBV11-3 and TRBJ2-2; 9 bases are shared with TRBD2. The CDR3 has 14 amino acids. The germline V gene encodes CDR1 SGHNT and CDR2 YENEEA. V lost 5 bases and J lost 6; bases outside the gene matches: 4. The CDR3 sequence is CASSPGTSPGELFF. DNA of the CDR3: TGTGCCAGCAGCCCGGGGACTAGCCCCGGGGAGCTGTTTTTT.

The chain combines TRBV19 with TRBJ1-5; TRBD1 aligns across 7 bases. Germline V gene lookup returns CDR1 LNHDA and CDR2 SQIVND (reference sequence). Unmatched junction bases numbered 7, after V lost 5 bases and J lost 3 bases. This CDR3 is built from 15 residues. The CDR3 spells CASSLGQINNQPQHF. The DNA for the CDR3 is TGTGCCAGTAGTCTGGGACAGATAAACAATCAGCCCCAGCATTTT.

The chain carries TRBV6-6 and TRBJ2-7, with 8 bases that match TRBD2. Trimming at V came to 4 bases and at J to 7 bases, leaving 6 bases not matched to a gene. CDR1 is MNHNY and CDR2 is SVGAGI in the germline V gene (reference sequence). The CDR3 is made up of 13 amino acids. CDR3 loop: CASSSAGVREQYF. CDR3 in DNA: TGTGCCAGCAGTTCAGCGGGAGTGCGGGAGCAGTACTTC.

The rearrangement links TRBV9 to TRBJ2-3; 7 nucleotides align to TRBD1. The CDR3 totals 13 residues. Per germline, CDR1 SGDLS and CDR2 YYNGEE. J lost 12 bases, V lost 3 bases, and 10 bases had no gene match. The CDR3 bases are TGTGCCAGCAGCGCCCCACAGGGGATGTCACAGTATTTT. This sequence encodes CASSAPQGMSQYF.

The V call is TRBV6-5, the J call TRBJ1-1, with D hard to call. Looked up from germline, CDR1 is MNHEY and CDR2 is SVGAGI. CDR3 length: 12 residues. Trimming took 4 bases from V and 3 from J, leaving 6 bases between them. For the CDR3, the DNA is TGTGCCAGCAGTTTTAGGGACACTGAAGCTTTCTTT. This gives the protein CASSFRDTEAFF.

V usage is TRBV5-1 and J usage is TRBJ2-2; 8 nucleotides match TRBD2. CDR3 length: 14 residues. Germline V CDR1 and CDR2: SGHRS, YFSETQ. Losses at the gene ends were 5 bases for V and 2 bases for J; bases not matched to a gene: 2. The CDR3 sequence: CASRAGGNTGELFF. The DNA for the CDR3 is TGCGCCAGCAGGGCGGGAGGCAACACCGGGGAGCTGTTTTTT.

The gene calls are TRBV10-3 and TRBJ2-3; 7 bases match TRBD1. Germline V gene sequence: CDR1 ENHRY, CDR2 SYGVKD. This CDR3 region has 14 residues. J lost 1 base, V lost 5 bases, and 3 bases had no gene match. CDR3: CAISPGTGTDTQYF. DNA for the CDR3: TGTGCCATCAGTCCCGGGACAGGCACAGATACGCAGTATTTT.

The chain is built from TRBV30 and TRBJ1-5, with D maybe TRBD1 (5 bases). Germline V lookup: CDR1 GTSNPN, CDR2 SVGIG (reference sequence). Trimming left V 0 bases short and J 7 bases short, with 10 bases between. The CDR3 covers 13 residues. CDR3 sequence (DNA): TGTGCCTGGAGTGTGGCGGGGGGACAGCCCCAGCATTTT. Protein sequence: CAWSVAGGQPQHF.

This sequence joins TRBV4-1 and TRBJ1-4; no clear D. Between the trimmed V and J ends, which lost 0 bases and 1 base, there was a span of 12 bases. The germline V gene encodes CDR1 MGHRA and CDR2 YSYEKL. The CDR3 is made up of 17 amino acids. In nucleotides, the CDR3 is TGCGCCAGCAGCCAAGATCTAGGGTGGGGAACTAATGAAAAACTGTTTTTT. Translating it yields CASSQDLGWGTNEKLFF.

This chain uses TRBV19 with TRBJ2-7; 9 nucleotides align to TRBD2. In germline, CDR1 is LNHDA, CDR2 SQIVND (reference sequence). CDR3 size: 15 residues. With V trimmed by 3 bases and J by 1 base, 4 bases remained unmatched. The CDR3: CASSISSGESYEQYF. In nucleotides, the CDR3 is TGTGCCAGTAGTATTTCTAGCGGGGAATCCTACGAGCAGTACTTC.

V is TRBV21-1 and J is TRBJ1-1. TRBV21-1 is listed as a pseudogene. The CDR3 has 13 residues. CDR3 nucleotide sequence: TGTGCCAGCAGCAAAATAACGTGGACTGAAGCTTTCTTT. Amino acid sequence: CASSKITWTEAFF.

Only a few counts were recorded for this clone. The CDR3: CASSFHNPSTDTQYF. The CDR3 coding sequence is TGTGCCAGCAGCTTTCACAATCCTAGCACAGATACGCAGTATTTT. The chain employs TRBV5-4 and TRBJ2-3; D gene unclear. With 2 bases removed from V and 0 bases from J, the gap between germline ends came to 10 bases. CDR3 length: 15 residues. CDR1 and CDR2 (germline): SGHNT, YYREEE (reference sequence).

This chain links TRBV19 with TRBJ1-1; D is uncertain. V lost 1 base and J 1 base, leaving 4 bases between the germline ends. Germline V gene lookup returns CDR1 LNHDA and CDR2 SQIVND (reference sequence). This CDR3 spans 13 amino acids. DNA of the CDR3: TGTGCCAGTAGTATAGCCCGGAACACTGAAGCTTTCTTT. Its protein is CASSIARNTEAFF. Full variable domain (missing parts from reference TRBV19 and TRBJ1-1): DGGITQSPKYLFRKEGQNVTLSCEQNLNHDAMYWYRQDPGQGLRLIYYSQIVNDFQKGDIAEGYSVSREKKESFPLTVTSAQKNPTAFYLCASSIARNTEAFFGQGTRLTVV.